This T cell receptor (beta chain) was found in a study of blood T cell repertoires in COVID-19 (dated by TCRdb to 2019 to 2021). Context from the whole study: Collaborator samples came from the United States, Italy and Spain and covered acute and convalescent phases of COVID-19. The material from the prospective study consisted of cDNA or gDNA derived from T cells, B-cell-depleted T cells, or PBMCs. The dataset comprised deeply sampled blood TCRbeta repertoires from subjects exposed to, actively infected with, or recovered from COVID-19. The repertoires were made available in a free public database intended to serve as a resource for research on the immune response to SARS-CoV-2. Samples came from the ongoing ImmuneRACE study (first 160 participants) plus 1,254 subjects from 6 global collaborators. The sample metadata nearly always contained a de-identified subject ID, COVID-19 status, age in years and sex. Where available, HLA class I and class II types were obtained from metadata supplied by the sample provider rather than from assay-based typing. Summary of the overall study and its limitations: The amount of clinical and demographic metadata varied by source and participant and was provided uncurated.

Notes on this clone: Its antigen is still unknown. The record has no base qualities; no much larger clone is one base away.

TCRbeta CDR3 regions were amplified from genomic DNA using the immunoSEQ Assay, a bias-controlled multiplex PCR. On the study's bioinformatics: The number of nucleated cells in each sample was estimated from the amplification of reference gene primers within the assay. Sequence reads were collapsed and filtered to measure the absolute abundance of every unique TCRbeta CDR3 rearrangement. For each sample, productive Simpson clonality was calculated by taking the square root of Simpson's diversity index across productive rearrangements. Sourced from immuneACCESS, this table was stored by TCRdb with only in-frame sequences that have V and J called. A share of the clones is absent; for the studies checked, an unresolved V gene accounts for under half, and the remainder has no known explanation. The V and J calls and clone size come from that table; D and trimming were worked out from the DNA. The sample table shows fewer than 250,000 clones, and around 80% are seen once. Less than 3.5% of the sample comes from the top ten.

V drops 0 bases and J drops 9 bases, leaving 14 bases in between. The CDR3 measures 15 amino acids from cysteine to phenylalanine. Only CDR3 DNA is held: 45 bases, read in frame from base 1. CDR1 and CDR2 were assigned from the germline V gene as MGHRA and YSYEKL. Each collaborating institution followed its own protocols to collect whole blood in K2EDTA tubes. For TCRbeta analysis, collaborator samples were shipped as frozen whole blood, as isolated PBMCs, or as DNA extracted from either sample type. Sequenced input: peripheral blood. The chain links TRBV4-1 with TRBJ1-4, with no D gene named confidently. The clonotype originates from a man aged 50-60 years with active or convalescent COVID-19. CDR3 protein: CASSQDLPGFKKLFF. The nucleotides are TGCGCCAGCAGCCAAGATCTCCCGGGTTTTAAAAAACTGTTTTTT.